This TCR beta chain is drawn from a study of T cells expressing NK-cell markers. CDR1 is KGHSH, CDR2 LQKENI, per germline. The CDR3 length is 15 residues. Each CDR3 protein gets one entry in TCRdb, which reprocessed the 5' RACE reads and gives no DNA. The sample is made up of over 350,000 distinct CDR3 sequences, and the top ten hold around 11% of it. Specimen: blood T cells: a sorted CD56 or NKG2C T cell subset, CD4+ or CD8+ T cells, or bulk PBMC T cells (not recorded which). The source is a woman in her fifties or sixties in good health. The chain couples TRBV18 to TRBJ2-1; TCRdb names TRBD2, which stays unverified in the absence of DNA. The chain's CDR3 is CASSPQASGYNEQFF.